The 4 T cell receptor beta chains given below trace back to one sample, sequenced in a study of OX40 agonist ivuxolimab in advanced cancers. Sequencing used immunoSEQ multiplex PCR; TCRdb keeps in-frame clones, though not all of them. The sample lists approximately 66,000 clones, about 85% occurring once. This material consisted of CD4+ or CD8+ T cells sorted from blood, taken in a trial of the OX40 agonist ivuxolimab. The receptors come from an adult with an advanced solid tumor such as melanoma, head and neck, liver or kidney cancer.

This chain's CDR3 is CADTGTGGAMPTNEKLFF. As DNA, the CDR3 is TGTGCCGACACCGGGACAGGGGGCGCCATGCCGACTAATGAAAAACTGTTTTTT. This chain uses TRBV10-3 with TRBJ1-4, with TRBD1 matching over 12 bases. In germline, CDR1 is ENHRY, CDR2 SYGVKD. Unmatched junction bases numbered 15, after V lost 11 bases and J lost 2 bases. CDR3 length: 18 residues.

The genes are TRBV19 and TRBJ1-3, with a weak D call TRBD1 (5 bases). V was clipped by 7 bases and J by 3 bases, with 22 bases between them. Germline loops: CDR1 LNHDA, CDR2 SQIVND (reference sequence). The CDR3 has 17 residues. The CDR3 coding sequence is TGTGCCAGTACCACCGGGGCAGGGAATAGTTATGGAAACACCATATATTTT. Translating it yields CASTTGAGNSYGNTIYF. Variable domain in full (rest from reference TRBV19 and TRBJ1-3): DGGITQSPKYLFRKEGQNVTLSCEQNLNHDAMYWYRQDPGQGLRLIYYSQIVNDFQKGDIAEGYSVSREKKESFPLTVTSAQKNPTAFYLCASTTGAGNSYGNTIYFGEGSWLTVV.

V and J are TRBV2 and TRBJ1-1; 8 bases are shared with TRBD1. V shed 7 bases and J 5 bases; nucleotides not matched to a gene: 9. This CDR3 has 14 amino acids. CDR1 is SNHLY, CDR2 FYNNEI, per germline. The CDR3 sequence: CASTEWTGRTEAFF. DNA for the CDR3: TGTGCCAGCACCGAATGGACAGGGCGTACTGAAGCTTTCTTT.

The rearrangement uses TRBV30 and TRBJ1-5; TRBD1 might be the D (6 bases). This CDR3 has 14 residues. V was clipped by 5 bases and J by 0 bases, with 11 bases between them. The V gene's germline CDR1 is GTSNPN and CDR2 SVGIG (reference sequence). As DNA, the CDR3 is TGTGCCTGGGGACAGCAAGGTAGCAATCAGCCCCAGCATTTT. Translating gives CAWGQQGSNQPQHF.